This T cell receptor (beta chain) was sequenced in a study of lymphopenia after photon versus proton radiotherapy. Whole-study results and caveats: Under photons, naive T cells and diversity fell while effector/memory populations rose. After lymphocyte nadir, photon-treated repertoires showed oligoclonal expansion, especially CD8+ Temra.

About this clone itself: Its specificity is not known.

TCRdb's copy holds only in-frame clones and misses some; the assay was immunoSEQ multiplex PCR. The sample lists tens of thousands of clones, approximately 86% seen once, with approximately 10% in the top ten. The length of the CDR3 is 16 residues. The V and J ends lost 5 bases and 7 bases, in that order; junction bases with no gene match: 15. CDR1 is SQVTM, CDR2 ANQGSEA, per germline. This TCR was sampled from a woman in her seventies with pancreatic cancer. Some clones in this sample may be carry-over from other donors' samples. The chain joins TRBV29-1 to TRBJ2-1, with 9 bases lining up with TRBD2. This specimen was peripheral blood, taken from a patient treated with proton-based radiotherapy. The CDR3 sequence is CSVKGIAGEGENEQFF. The CDR3, as DNA: TGCAGCGTTAAGGGGATAGCGGGAGAGGGGGAAAATGAGCAGTTCTTC.